A selection of T cell receptor beta chains follows, all from one sample in a study of CD8 T cells in Susac syndrome. Via MiXCR, TCRdb re-called the immunoSEQ multiplex PCR reads, giving one row per CDR3 protein. The profile shows approximately 65,000 distinct CDR3 sequences, around 90% of them singletons. Sequenced: CD8+ T cells from PBMCs. These receptors all stem from a human donor in good health. CDR3s include the opening cysteine and the closing phenylalanine or tryptophan. A D gene is named only where the DNA matches it firmly. Expanded clones get a size class; other rows say once, few or many, or leave the size out.

TRBV12-3/TRBV12-4,NA,NA,TRBJ1-2,CASSHGLGDGYTF,TGTGCCAGCAGCCACGGACTGGGGGATGGCTACACCTTC
TRBV10-3,NA,NA,TRBJ2-5,CAISESAGETQYF,TGTGCCATCAGTGAGTCGGCGGGAGAGACCCAGTACTTC
TRBV12-3/TRBV12-4,NA,NA,TRBJ1-4,CASSARGSGIEKLFF,TGTGCCAGCAGTGCCCGGGGTTCTGGGATTGAAAAACTGTTTTTT
TRBV5-4,NA,NA,TRBJ2-1,CASSLGWGHEQFF,TGTGCCAGCAGCCTGGGATGGGGTCATGAGCAGTTCTTC
TRBV20-1,NA,NA,TRBJ2-7,CSAKGAGTGADYEQYF,TGCAGTGCCAAGGGAGCGGGTACAGGGGCCGACTACGAGCAGTACTTC
TRBV7-2,NA,TRBD2,TRBJ2-3,CASSWLGRVGRTDTQYF,TGTGCCAGCAGCTGGTTAGGGAGGGTGGGTCGCACAGATACGCAGTATTTT
TRBV6-1,NA,NA,TRBJ2-7,CASSRRGEGYEQYF,TGTGCCAGCAGTCGCCGGGGCGAAGGCTACGAGCAGTACTTC
TRBV12-3/TRBV12-4,NA,NA,TRBJ2-1,CASSFGLNEQFF,TGTGCCAGCAGTTTTGGGTTGAATGAGCAGTTCTTC
TRBV10-3,NA,TRBD2,TRBJ2-3,CAISLKPREGTDTQYF,TGTGCCATCAGTTTAAAGCCCCGGGAGGGCACAGATACGCAGTATTTT
TRBV9,once,TRBD2,TRBJ2-5,CASNGGLEETQYF,TGTGCCAGCAACGGGGGGTTGGAAGAGACCCAGTACTTC
TRBV4-3,once,TRBD1,TRBJ2-1,CASSQDLGTGVAYNEQFF,TGCGCCAGCAGCCAAGATCTCGGGACAGGGGTGGCCTACAATGAGCAGTTCTTC
TRBV6-5,NA,NA,TRBJ2-1,CASSYSAPGHSSYNEQFF,TGTGCCAGCAGTTACTCGGCTCCGGGACACAGCTCCTACAATGAGCAGTTCTTC
TRBV20-1,NA,NA,TRBJ1-6,CAGLSNSYNSPLHF,TGTGCGGGACTCTCGAACTCCTATAATTCACCCCTCCACTTT
TRBV4-2,NA,TRBD1,TRBJ2-7,CASSVRTGGFDEQYF,TGTGCCAGCAGCGTGCGTACAGGGGGCTTTGACGAGCAGTACTTC
TRBV7-9,NA,TRBD2,TRBJ2-7,CASSLPSGGAGYEQYF,TGTGCCAGCAGCTTACCTAGCGGGGGGGCCGGTTACGAGCAGTACTTC
TRBV6-5,NA,TRBD1,TRBJ2-2,CASSYFQGVVGELFF,TGTGCCAGCAGTTACTTTCAGGGGGTAGTCGGGGAGCTGTTTTTT
TRBV28,NA,TRBD1,TRBJ2-7,CASSLLDRGEQYF,TGTGCCAGCAGTTTACTCGACAGGGGCGAGCAGTACTTC
TRBV12-3/TRBV12-4,NA,TRBD1,TRBJ1-1,CASSTWGQADFEAFF,TGTGCCAGCAGTACCTGGGGACAGGCTGATTTTGAAGCTTTCTTT
TRBV27,few,NA,TRBJ2-3,CASSPQGRADTQYF,TGTGCCAGCAGTCCCCAGGGGCGGGCAGATACGCAGTATTTT
TRBV5-1,few,TRBD1,TRBJ1-2,CASSLVRQGADGYTF,TGCGCCAGCAGCTTGGTTAGACAGGGGGCGGATGGCTACACCTTC
TRBV3-1,NA,TRBD2,TRBJ2-5,CASSPSLADQETQYF,TGTGCCAGCAGCCCCTCCCTAGCGGATCAAGAGACCCAGTACTTC
TRBV20-1,NA,TRBD1,TRBJ1-5,CSASSGQGEYQPQHF,TGCAGTGCTAGCTCGGGACAGGGCGAATACCAGCCCCAGCATTTT
TRBV6-5,few,NA,TRBJ2-7,CASSYGGGFYEQYF,TGTGCCAGCAGTTACGGGGGTGGCTTCTACGAGCAGTACTTC
TRBV29-1,NA,NA,TRBJ2-3,CSVGGATTDTQYF,TGCAGCGTCGGTGGTGCGACCACAGATACGCAGTATTTT
TRBV29-1,NA,NA,TRBJ1-1,CSSTGGVAEAFF,TGCAGCTCTACCGGGGGAGTGGCTGAAGCTTTCTTT
TRBV2,NA,NA,TRBJ2-2,CASSEYHTGELFF,TGTGCCAGCAGTGAATATCACACCGGGGAGCTGTTTTTT
TRBV27,NA,TRBD1,TRBJ2-7,CASSLGTGRVNEQYF,TGTGCCAGCAGTTTAGGGACAGGGCGGGTTAACGAGCAGTACTTC
TRBV27,once,NA,TRBJ1-5,CASSFRGQPQHF,TGTGCCAGCAGTTTTCGGGGTCAGCCCCAGCATTTT
TRBV10-3,NA,NA,TRBJ2-6,CANGDTSSGANVLTF,TGTGCCAACGGGGACACCAGCTCTGGGGCCAACGTCCTGACTTTC
TRBV5-4,NA,TRBD2,TRBJ2-5,CASSRRGGGETQYF,TGTGCCAGCAGCCGCCGTGGCGGGGGGGAGACCCAGTACTTC
TRBV11-1,NA,NA,TRBJ2-5,CASSLENSPTQYF,TGTGCCAGCAGCTTAGAGAACTCCCCGACCCAGTACTTC
TRBV4-2,NA,NA,TRBJ1-5,CASSQRAGGNQPQHF,TGTGCCAGCAGCCAACGGGCCGGGGGCAATCAGCCCCAGCATTTT
TRBV5-4,once,NA,TRBJ2-5,CASSLWSGGETQYF,TGTGCCAGCAGCTTGTGGTCGGGTGGGGAGACCCAGTACTTC
TRBV9,NA,NA,TRBJ2-1,CASSPGSSYNEQFF,TGTGCCAGCAGCCCAGGCAGCTCCTACAATGAGCAGTTCTTC
TRBV2,once,TRBD2,TRBJ2-3,CASSEKGAGGLDTQYF,TGTGCCAGCAGCGAGAAGGGAGCGGGGGGGCTAGATACGCAGTATTTT
TRBV3-1,NA,TRBD2,TRBJ2-5,CASSQDSASGGIKYQETQYF,TGTGCCAGCAGCCAAGATTCGGCTAGCGGGGGGATCAAGTACCAAGAGACCCAGTACTTC
TRBV12-3/TRBV12-4,NA,NA,TRBJ1-2,CASSPGGRGIKASYGYTF,TGTGCCAGCAGTCCGGGGGGGCGCGGAATTAAGGCTAGCTATGGCTACACCTTC
TRBV3-1,NA,NA,TRBJ1-5,CASSQGGAPGPSYHNQPQHF,TGTGCCAGCAGCCAAGGGGGGGCCCCCGGCCCGTCCTACCACAATCAGCCCCAGCATTTT
TRBV7-9,NA,NA,TRBJ1-6,CASSLARAIYNSPLHF,TGTGCCAGCAGCTTGGCCCGGGCGATCTATAATTCACCCCTCCACTTT
TRBV29-1,NA,TRBD2,TRBJ2-7,CSVGQGGLAEEQYF,TGCAGCGTCGGGCAGGGGGGACTAGCGGAGGAGCAGTACTTC
TRBV4-1,NA,NA,TRBJ1-1,CASRPELGQNTEAFF,TGCGCCAGCAGGCCCGAACTGGGACAGAACACTGAAGCTTTCTTT
TRBV28,NA,TRBD1,TRBJ1-5,CASSRTGRDQPQHF,TGTGCCAGCAGTCGGACAGGACGAGATCAGCCCCAGCATTTT
TRBV12-3/TRBV12-4,NA,TRBD1,TRBJ1-1,CASSWTGSMNTEAFF,TGTGCCAGCAGTTGGACAGGTTCTATGAACACTGAAGCTTTCTTT
TRBV28,NA,NA,TRBJ2-3,CASSFIWRGPGGDTQYF,TGTGCCAGCAGTTTCATTTGGCGGGGCCCAGGGGGAGATACGCAGTATTTT
TRBV20-1,NA,NA,TRBJ2-7,CSASGSWAYEQYF,TGCAGTGCGTCCGGAAGCTGGGCCTACGAGCAGTACTTC
TRBV4-3,NA,NA,TRBJ1-6,CASSQDRTSYNSPLHF,TGCGCCAGCAGCCAAGATAGGACAAGTTATAATTCACCCCTCCACTTT
TRBV6-6,NA,NA,TRBJ2-7,CASSYSREQYF,TGTGCCAGCAGTTACTCGCGGGAGCAGTACTTC